This TCR beta chain stems from a study of T cell changes during pregnancy in multiple sclerosis. Trimming removed 4 bases from V and 3 bases from J, with 19 bases in between. The CDR3 totals 16 residues. Looked up from germline, CDR1 is SEHNR and CDR2 is FQNEAQ (reference sequence). Measured with immunoSEQ multiplex PCR; TCRdb has only the in-frame clones, and not every one. This repertoire shows around 30,000 clones, 80% to 90% found once; its top ten account for 3.5%. The chain employs TRBV7-9 and TRBJ2-7, with a weak D call TRBD1 (6 bases). Sequences were derived from CD8+ T cells from peripheral blood mononuclear cells, sampled in the third trimester of pregnancy. The receptor comes from a female donor with multiple sclerosis, enrolled in a pregnancy study. CDR3 amino acids: CASSSPSPDRSYEQYF. In DNA, the CDR3 is TGTGCCAGCAGCTCCCCTTCACCAGACAGGAGCTACGAGCAGTACTTC.